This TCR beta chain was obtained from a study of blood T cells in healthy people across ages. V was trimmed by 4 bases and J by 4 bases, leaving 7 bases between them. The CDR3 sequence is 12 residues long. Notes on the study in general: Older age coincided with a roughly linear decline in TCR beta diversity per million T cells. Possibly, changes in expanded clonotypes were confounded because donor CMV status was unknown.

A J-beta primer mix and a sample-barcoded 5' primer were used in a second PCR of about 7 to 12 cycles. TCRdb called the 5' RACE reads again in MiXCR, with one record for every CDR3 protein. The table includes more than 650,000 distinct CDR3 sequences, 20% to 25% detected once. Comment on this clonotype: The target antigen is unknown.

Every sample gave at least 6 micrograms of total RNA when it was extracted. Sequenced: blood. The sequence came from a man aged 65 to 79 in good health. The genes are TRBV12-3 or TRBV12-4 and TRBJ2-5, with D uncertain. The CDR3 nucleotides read TGTGCCAGCAGTTCTACCGTAGAGACCCAGTACTTC. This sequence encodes CASSSTVETQYF.